The T cell receptor (beta chain) under discussion was sequenced for a study of T cell responses to AZD1222 COVID-19 vaccine. Findings of the study overall: Regions left unmutated in variants are reportedly the target of nearly half of spike-specific TCRs. Among the donors, most were white British and more were female, and clonal diversity was possibly underestimated. No repertoire was sampled before or during the peak T cell response, only after it.

This clone was recorded a few times. Its antigen is unidentified. Data came from immunoSEQ multiplex PCR; TCRdb stores just in-frame clones and leaves some out. The repertoire has about 120,000 clones, about nine tenths of them found once; the top ten carry roughly a sixth. V was cut by 0 bases and J by 6 bases, with 4 bases left in between. Germline CDR1 SGHTS, CDR2 YDEGEE. The CDR3 extends over 13 amino acids. The rearrangement joins TRBV5-8 to TRBJ1-6, with unresolved D. The sample consisted of peripheral blood, taken on day 0 of MenACWY control vaccination. This sequence originates from an adult in good health. This CDR3 reads CASSLGANSPLHF. CDR3 nucleotide sequence: TGTGCCAGCAGCTTGGGAGCTAATTCACCCCTCCACTTT.